This entry concerns a single T cell receptor beta chain. Antigen: not known. These data are taken from a study of Tregs in tolerant kidney transplant recipients. Study observations and caveats: This study did not directly address biological reproducibility. Activated donor B cell expansion appeared to reveal the most relevant donor-specific TCRbeta repertoire.

Only in-frame clones appear in the TCRdb table, and some are missing; sequencing was by immunoSEQ multiplex PCR. The sample consists of some 68,000 clones, 84% of them appearing once. Per the germline V gene, CDR1 is SGHVS and CDR2 is FNYEAQ. This CDR3 has 16 amino acids. The V gene lost 5 bases and the J gene lost 0 bases, with 15 bases spanning the gap. The chain carries TRBV7-6 and TRBJ2-3; D is uncertain. This clonotype originated in a human donor in good health. Sequencing used CD4+ T cells from blood. The CDR3 DNA reads as TGTGCCAGCAGCCAAGTAGGTCTAGTCAGCACAGATACGCAGTATTTT. Encoded protein: CASSQVGLVSTDTQYF.